The source of this T cell receptor (beta chain) is a study of T-cell reconstitution after alpha-beta-depleted transplantation in children. Study-level results: Reportedly, alpha-beta T cells present about two months post-transplant originated from several hundred expanded clones of graft origin. The authors attributed T-cell counts and diversity one year after transplant mostly to newly produced T cells.

Comment on this clonotype: Its antigen is still unknown. A read error may be the cause here, since a much bigger clone is one base away.

The CDR3 totals 15 residues. CDR1 and CDR2 from the germline V gene are SQVTM and ANQGSEA. A TCRbeta library incorporating unique molecular identifiers was prepared. Each CDR3 protein is one row after TCRdb ran MiXCR on the PCR reads. The data show approximately 490,000 distinct CDR3 sequences, 8% to 11% seen once. The receptor was isolated from a child aged 2-15 years with inherited bone marrow failure, due to receive a stem cell transplant. J is TRBJ2-5 and V is TRBV29-1, with 7 nucleotides matching TRBD2. Here the sequenced sample was PBMCs, taken before TCRalphabeta/CD19-depleted stem cell transplant. CDR3 sequence reads: CSVELGLAEQEIQYF. CDR3 sequence (DNA): TGCAGCGTTGAATTGGGTCTAGCGGAGCAAGAGATCCAGTACTTC.